This note documents a single T cell receptor beta chain sequence. TCRdb's copy holds only in-frame clones and misses some; the assay was immunoSEQ multiplex PCR. The repertoire includes 60,000 or so clones, approximately 80% of them detected once, and 4.5% sits in the top ten. Patients yielded 1 to 8 samples each, pretreatment and on-treatment. This entry comes from a study of PD-L1 blockade in urothelial cancer. Study background: Blood was subjected to analysis at 3 weeks (second dose) and 6 weeks following treatment start. Blood yielded a median of around 150,000 T cells per sample.

The sequences come from PBMCs, collected around atezolizumab (anti-PD-L1) treatment. This clonotype originated in a man aged 70 or older with urothelial cancer.

The CDR3 sequence: CATSRDRPAGETQYF. In DNA, the CDR3 is TGTGCCACCAGCAGAGATCGGCCAGCGGGGGAGACCCAGTACTTC. This chain links TRBV15 with TRBJ2-5; 7 bases align to TRBD2. J was trimmed by 5 bases and V by 0 bases; bases with no gene match: 6. Germline assignment: CDR1 LNHNV and CDR2 YYDKDF (reference sequence). The CDR3 runs to 15 residues.